The clone carrying this TCR beta chain has a handful of counts. Its antigen remains unidentified. This sample is drawn from a study of identical twins. Notes on the study in general: Insertions were fewer in abundant cord blood beta clonotypes, whereas memory repertoires showed none of this pattern. Analyses of zero insertions could, in part, be confounded by invariant MAIT and iNKT cells. Researchers reported excess low generation probability among twin-shared out-of-frame alpha sequences.

TCRdb processed the 5' RACE reads anew with MiXCR; each CDR3 protein has one entry. The sample lists 700,000 or so distinct CDR3 sequences; less than 10% were seen once. This sample was also put to use in a study of yellow fever vaccine responses in identical twins. According to that study: Vaccine-induced T cell responses in twins were reportedly observed to appear partly convergent, partly personalized.

The clonotype originates from a woman aged 18 to 35 in good health. The sequencing input was PBMCs.

The CDR3 is CATSDWGGRGSPTDTQYF. The CDR3 region has the DNA TGTGCCACCAGTGATTGGGGGGGACGAGGTAGCCCCACAGATACGCAGTATTTT. J is TRBJ2-3 and V is TRBV24-1; 7 nucleotides align to TRBD2. CDR1 KGHDR and CDR2 SFDVKD come from the germline V gene. CDR3 size: 18 residues. Losses at the gene ends were 2 bases for V and 2 bases for J; bases not matched to a gene: 12.